The T cell receptor (beta chain) described here comes from a study of blood T cell repertoires in COVID-19. Study information: Acute and convalescent COVID-19 specimens originated in the United States, Italy and Spain. T cells, B-cell-depleted T cells, or PBMCs provided the cDNA or gDNA that served as material.

In the study's own analysis: By means of reference gene primer amplification, nucleated cell counts were estimated. Sequenced by immunoSEQ multiplex PCR; TCRdb stores in-frame clones only, minus some. The DNA gave D and trimming, while V, J and clone size come from that table. The table shows about 170,000 clones, with about 85% occurring only once. CDR3 length equals 15 residues. V shed 5 bases, J shed 2 bases, and the junction held 8 bases outside the gene matches. Looked up from germline, CDR1 is SGHAT and CDR2 is FQNNGV. Source material: peripheral blood. The source of this sequence is a man aged 55 to 70 who had recovered from COVID-19. The chain employs TRBV11-2 and TRBJ1-2; 7 nucleotides align to TRBD1. CDR3 nucleotide sequence: TGTGCCAGCAGCCCCCCGGGACAGCCAAACTATGGCTACACCTTC. This codes for CASSPPGQPNYGYTF.